This T cell receptor beta chain was sequenced for a study of T cell responses to AZD1222 COVID-19 vaccine. Findings and limits, study-wide: Donors were largely white British and mainly female; clonal diversity was possibly underestimated. Only 5 to 7 AZD1222 recipients were seropositive at baseline.

Germline CDR1 reads ENHRY; CDR2 reads SYGVKD. This CDR3 has 13 amino acids. Trimming shortened V by 4 bases and J by 5 bases, and 8 bases separated the two germline ends. This table comes from immunoSEQ multiplex PCR, and its TCRdb copy is limited to in-frame clones, with some not included. Of more than 70,000 clones in the sample, approximately 90% were seen once. Regarding this clone: The antigen remains unidentified.

V usage is TRBV10-3 and J usage is TRBJ1-4; D remains unclear. The clonotype was recovered from an adult who received the AZD1222 COVID-19 vaccine. The source material was peripheral blood, sampled 28 days after the second AZD1222 dose. CDR3 region: CAISATENEKLFF. The DNA for the CDR3 is TGTGCCATCAGTGCGACCGAGAATGAAAAACTGTTTTTT.